The clone carrying this T cell receptor (beta chain) was detected once. Its antigen is as yet unknown. This sample is part of a study of T cell responses to AZD1222 COVID-19 vaccine. Overall study results and limits: The donor cohort was predominantly white British with a female majority, and clonal diversity may have been underestimated. No day 14 peak samples; only post-peak repertoires were characterized. Rises in breadth and depth of Spike-specific TCRs came after two AZD1222 doses.

Libraries were prepared by immunoSEQ multiplex PCR; TCRdb keeps only in-frame clonotypes and omits some of them. The sample holds about 100,000 clones, approximately 90% seen once. Germline CDR1 SQVTM, CDR2 ANQGSEA. Between the trimmed V and J ends, which lost 3 bases and 10 bases, there was a span of 18 bases. The CDR3 length is 13 residues. Source: peripheral blood, taken on day 0 of AZD1222 vaccination. This sequence originates from an adult in good health. The V call is TRBV29-1, the J call TRBJ2-5; the D call may be TRBD1 or TRBD2 (6 bases each). The DNA for the CDR3 is TGCAGCGTTGACTTGGCTACAGGGACTTTCCAGTACTTC. Translated, it gives CSVDLATGTFQYF.